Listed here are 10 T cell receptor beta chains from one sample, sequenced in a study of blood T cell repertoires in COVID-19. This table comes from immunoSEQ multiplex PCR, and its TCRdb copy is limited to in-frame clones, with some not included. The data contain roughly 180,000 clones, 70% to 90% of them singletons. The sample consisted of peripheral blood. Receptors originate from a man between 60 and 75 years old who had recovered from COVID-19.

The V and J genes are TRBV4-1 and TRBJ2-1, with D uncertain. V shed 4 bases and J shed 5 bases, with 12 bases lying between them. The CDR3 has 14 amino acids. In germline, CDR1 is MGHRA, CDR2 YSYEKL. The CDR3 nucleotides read TGCGCCAGCAGCCCGCTAACTACCCACAATGAGCAGTTCTTC. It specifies CASSPLTTHNEQFF.

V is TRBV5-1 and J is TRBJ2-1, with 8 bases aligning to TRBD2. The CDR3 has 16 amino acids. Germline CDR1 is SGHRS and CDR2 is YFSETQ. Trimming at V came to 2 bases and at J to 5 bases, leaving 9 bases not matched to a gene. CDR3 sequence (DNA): TGCGCCAGCAGCTTTCGACAACGGGGGGGTGACAATGAGCAGTTCTTC. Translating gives CASSFRQRGGDNEQFF.

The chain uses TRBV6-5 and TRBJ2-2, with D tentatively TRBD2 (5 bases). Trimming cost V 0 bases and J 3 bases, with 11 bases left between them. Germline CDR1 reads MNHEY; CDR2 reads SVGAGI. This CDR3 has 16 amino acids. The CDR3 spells CASSYSGFSDTGELFF. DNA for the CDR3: TGTGCCAGCAGTTACTCGGGGTTTAGCGACACCGGGGAGCTGTTTTTT.

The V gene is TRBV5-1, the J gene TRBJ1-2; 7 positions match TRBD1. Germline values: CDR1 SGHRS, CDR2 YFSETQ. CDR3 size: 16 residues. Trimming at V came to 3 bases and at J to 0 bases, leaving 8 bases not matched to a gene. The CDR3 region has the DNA TGCGCCAGCAGCTGGGGGACAGTGGCAACTAACTATGGCTACACCTTC. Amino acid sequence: CASSWGTVATNYGYTF.

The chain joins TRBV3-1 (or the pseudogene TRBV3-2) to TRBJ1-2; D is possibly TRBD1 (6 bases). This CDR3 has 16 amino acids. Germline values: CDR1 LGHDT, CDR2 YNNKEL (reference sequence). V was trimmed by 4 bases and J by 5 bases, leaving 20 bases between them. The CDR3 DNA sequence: TGTGCCAGCAGCCCCGGGGGGCCTGTAGGGAGGTATGGCTACACCTTC. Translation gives CASSPGGPVGRYGYTF.

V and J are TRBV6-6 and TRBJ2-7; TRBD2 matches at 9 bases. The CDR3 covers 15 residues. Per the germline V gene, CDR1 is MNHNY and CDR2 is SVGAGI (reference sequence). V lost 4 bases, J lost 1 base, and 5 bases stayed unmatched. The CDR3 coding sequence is TGTGCCAGCAGTTCCCCGACTAGCGGTTCCTACGAGCAGTACTTC. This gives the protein CASSSPTSGSYEQYF.

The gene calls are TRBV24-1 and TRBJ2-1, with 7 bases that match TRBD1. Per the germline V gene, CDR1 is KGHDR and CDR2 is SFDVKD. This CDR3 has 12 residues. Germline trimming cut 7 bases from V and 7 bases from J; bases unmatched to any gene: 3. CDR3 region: CATRSRGNEQFF. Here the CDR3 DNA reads TGTGCCACCAGGAGCAGGGGGAATGAGCAGTTCTTC.

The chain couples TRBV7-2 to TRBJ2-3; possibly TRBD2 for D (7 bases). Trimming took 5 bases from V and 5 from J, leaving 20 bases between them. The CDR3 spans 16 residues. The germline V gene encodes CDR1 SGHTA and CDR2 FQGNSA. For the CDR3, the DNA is TGTGCCAGCAGCCCCGAGGCCCGGGGGGCCATAGATACGCAGTATTTT. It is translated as CASSPEARGAIDTQYF.

CDR3 residues: CSASTQGGETQYF. The DNA of the CDR3 is TGCAGTGCTAGTACACAGGGTGGGGAGACCCAGTACTTC. This sequence joins TRBV20-1 and TRBJ2-5; perhaps TRBD1 as D (6 bases). The CDR3 is 13 amino acids. Trimming pared 3 bases from V and 5 bases from J, leaving 13 bases between. CDR1 and CDR2 from the germline V gene are DFQATT and SNEGSKA (reference sequence).

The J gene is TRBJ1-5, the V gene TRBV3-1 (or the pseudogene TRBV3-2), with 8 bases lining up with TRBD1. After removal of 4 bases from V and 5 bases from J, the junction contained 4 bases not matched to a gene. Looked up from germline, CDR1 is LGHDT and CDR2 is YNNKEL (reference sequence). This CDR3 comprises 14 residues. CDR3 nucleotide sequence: TGTGCCAGCAGCCCCTTGGACAGGGATCAGCCCCAGCATTTT. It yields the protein CASSPLDRDQPQHF.